The sample holds one count of the clone carrying this T cell receptor beta chain. This sample stems from a study of blood T cell repertoires in COVID-19. Overall study context: Spain, Italy and the United States supplied samples that represented acute and convalescent COVID-19. Sample material is recorded as cDNA or gDNA derived from T cells, B-cell-depleted T cells, or PBMCs.

Per the authors' pipeline: Quantification of nucleated cells was approximated via reference gene primer amplification. The table came from immunoSEQ multiplex PCR; TCRdb's copy has only in-frame clones and leaves some out. D and trimming were read from the DNA, whereas the V and J calls and clone size are those reported in that table. This table holds hundreds of thousands of clones, approximately 84% found once. Sequenced material: peripheral blood. The origin of this receptor is a man at least 80 years old with acute or convalescent COVID-19.

This chain's CDR3 is CATSRGSGQGTNEQFF. The CDR3 region has the DNA TGTGCCACCAGCAGAGGGTCCGGACAGGGGACTAATGAGCAGTTCTTC. V is TRBV15 and J is TRBJ2-1, with 9 nucleotides matching TRBD1. Germline loops: CDR1 LNHNV, CDR2 YYDKDF (reference sequence). Trimming took 1 base from V and 7 from J; bases not matched to a gene: 8. This CDR3 region has 16 residues.